This TCR beta chain was retrieved from a study of early T cells in non-severe SARS-CoV-2 infection. The wider study: Chains were not paired, and sequencing was done on bulk RNA from unsorted whole blood.

The library protocol tagged individual cDNA molecules with unique molecular identifiers. TCRdb called the 5' RACE reads again in MiXCR, with one record for every CDR3 protein. This sample carries under 30,000 distinct CDR3 sequences, roughly 5% of them seen once, and the ten largest clones take 6.3%. A note on this clonotype: Its specificity is unknown.

CDR3 length equals 16 residues. V lost 0 bases and J lost 4, with 13 bases in between. Looked up from germline, CDR1 is SGHTA and CDR2 is FQGNSA. Study-wide findings and caveats: A preference for anti-spike CD8 responses marked VDJdb matching, which missed private and CD4 specificities.

The sequence came from an adult who was a healthcare worker with PCR-confirmed SARS-CoV-2 infection or an uninfected control (not recorded which). Sequencing used whole blood. The chain joins TRBV7-2 to TRBJ2-1, with D possibly being TRBD2 (6 bases). The CDR3 DNA sequence: TGTGCCAGCAGCTTAGCGTGGGACTTGACGTACAATGAGCAGTTCTTC. As protein: CASSLAWDLTYNEQFF.